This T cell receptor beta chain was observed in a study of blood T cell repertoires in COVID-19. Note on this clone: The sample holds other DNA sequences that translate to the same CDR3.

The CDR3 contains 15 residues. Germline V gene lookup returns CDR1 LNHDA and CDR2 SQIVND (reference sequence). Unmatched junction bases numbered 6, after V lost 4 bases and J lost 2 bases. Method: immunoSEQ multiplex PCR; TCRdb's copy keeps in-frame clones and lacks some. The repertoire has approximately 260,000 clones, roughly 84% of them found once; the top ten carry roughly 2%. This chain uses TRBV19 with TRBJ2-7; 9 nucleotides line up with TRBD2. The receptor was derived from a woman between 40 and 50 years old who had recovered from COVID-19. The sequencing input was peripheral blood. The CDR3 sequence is CASSKGLAGAYEQYF. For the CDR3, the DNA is TGTGCCAGTAGTAAGGGGTTAGCGGGAGCCTACGAGCAGTACTTC.